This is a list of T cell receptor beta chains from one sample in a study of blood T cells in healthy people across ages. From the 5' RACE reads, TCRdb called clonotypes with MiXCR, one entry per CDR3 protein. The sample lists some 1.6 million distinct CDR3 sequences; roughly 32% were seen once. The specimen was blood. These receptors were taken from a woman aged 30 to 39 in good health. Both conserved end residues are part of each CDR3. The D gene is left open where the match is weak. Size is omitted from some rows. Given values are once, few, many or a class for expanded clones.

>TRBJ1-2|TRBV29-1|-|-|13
TGCAGCGTTGAACCCCCGGGAATCTATGGCTACACCTTC
CSVEPPGIYGYTF
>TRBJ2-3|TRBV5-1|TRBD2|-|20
TGCACCAGCAGCTTACTGGGACTAGCGGGGGTATACCCTAGCACAGATACGCAGTATTTT
CTSSLLGLAGVYPSTDTQYF
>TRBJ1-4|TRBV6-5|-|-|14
TGTGCCAGCAGTTACGCCCCGGGAGATGAAAAACTGTTTTTT
CASSYAPGDEKLFF
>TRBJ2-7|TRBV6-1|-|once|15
TGTGCCAGCAGTCCCGGACGGGGCCGGGGCTACGAGCAGTACTTC
CASSPGRGRGYEQYF
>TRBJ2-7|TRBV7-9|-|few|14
TGTGCCAGCAGCGCAGACACGACTTCCTACGAGCAGTACTTC
CASSADTTSYEQYF
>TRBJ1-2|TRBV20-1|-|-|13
TGCAGTGCTAGAGATCTACGTCCCCATGGCTACATCTTC
CSARDLRPHGYIF
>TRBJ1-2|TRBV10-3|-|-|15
TGTGCCATCAGTGAGTCCCAGCGGAGCCTCTTTGGCTACACCTTC
CAISESQRSLFGYTF
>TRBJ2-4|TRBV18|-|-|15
TGTGCCAGCTCACCACCAAGCGCCACCAATTACATTCAGTACTTC
CASSPPSATNYIQYF
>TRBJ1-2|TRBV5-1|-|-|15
TGCGCCAGCAGCTTAGGGCAGGCGACCACCTATGGCTACACCTTC
CASSLGQATTYGYTF
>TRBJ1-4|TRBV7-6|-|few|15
TGTGCCAGCAGCTTAGCGATCGGGTCGGGGGAAAAACTGTTTTTT
CASSLAIGSGEKLFF
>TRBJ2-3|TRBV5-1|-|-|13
TGCGCCAGCAGATCCCTGATGTCAGATACGCAGTATTTT
CASRSLMSDTQYF
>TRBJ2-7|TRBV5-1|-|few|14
TGCGCCAGCAGCCCAGGACAGCAACCCTACGAGCAGTACTTC
CASSPGQQPYEQYF
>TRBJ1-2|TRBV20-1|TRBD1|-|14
TGCAGTGCTAGAGAGGGGCCAGGGGGGTATGGCTACACCTTC
CSAREGPGGYGYTF
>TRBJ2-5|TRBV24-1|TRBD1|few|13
TGTGCCACCAGTGATCTGCTCACAGGGGCCCAGTACTTC
CATSDLLTGAQYF